This entry describes one T cell receptor beta chain. TCRdb's copy holds only in-frame clones and misses some; the assay was immunoSEQ multiplex PCR. The repertoire consists of about 40,000 clones, with roughly nine tenths occurring once and the leading ten covering approximately 1%. The record originates from a study of T cell changes during pregnancy in multiple sclerosis. Trimming cost V 4 bases and J 6 bases; bases outside gene matches: 4. CDR1 and CDR2 from the germline V gene are LGHNA and YSLEER. CDR3 length: 14 amino acids. The clonotype was recovered from a female donor with multiple sclerosis, enrolled in a pregnancy study. Sequences were derived from CD4+ T cells from peripheral blood mononuclear cells, sampled after pregnancy. The chain has TRBV4-3 and TRBJ1-2; 11 bases fit TRBD1. In DNA form, the CDR3 reads TGCGCCAGCAGCCCGGGACAGGGGGATGATGGCTACACCTTC. It yields the protein CASSPGQGDDGYTF.